A single sample is the source of the 29 T cell receptor beta chains below, sequenced in a study of beta chain features in type 1 diabetes. The isolated RNA, all of it, was reverse transcribed, so expressed TCRB transcripts were what got sequenced. Clones were sequenced by immunoSEQ multiplex PCR, and TCRdb holds only the in-frame ones, with some missing. Of some 350,000 clones in the sample, about 13% were seen once. Study findings and constraints: Type 1 diabetes patients had TCRB CDR3s that were shorter (moderately but significantly so) in all four CD4+ subsets.

These receptors' antigens are unknown. Sample: naive CD4+ T cells from blood. These receptors originate from a woman aged 18-29 years with type 1 diabetes.

In this sample, this clone turned up a few times. The V call is TRBV30, the J call TRBJ1-5; 7 nucleotides line up with TRBD1. This CDR3 is built from 13 residues. The V gene's germline CDR1 is GTSNPN and CDR2 SVGIG (reference sequence). The junction had 3 bases not matched to a gene; V was cut back by 4 bases and J by 3 bases. The CDR3 DNA sequence: TGTGCCTGGACCGACAGGGACAATCAGCCCCAGCATTTT. This codes for CAWTDRDNQPQHF.

The chain carries TRBV29-1 and TRBJ2-5; TRBD2 matches 8 bases. The CDR3 consists of 13 residues. J lost 7 bases, V lost 7 bases, and 11 bases had no gene match. The germline V gene has CDR1 SQVTM and CDR2 ANQGSEA. The CDR3 DNA follows: TGCAGCGCCGACTGGGCTAGCGGGCCGACCCAGTACTTC. Its protein product is CSADWASGPTQYF. The complete variable domain, with remaining parts taken from reference TRBV29-1 and TRBJ2-5, reads SAVISQKPSRDICQRGTSLTIQCQVDSQVTMMFWYRQQPGQSLTLIATANQGSEATYESGFVIDKFPISRPNLTFSTLTVSNMSPEDSSIYLCSADWASGPTQYFGPGTRLLVL.

The chain couples TRBV11-3 to TRBJ2-7; TRBD1 matches at 11 bases. This CDR3 spans 14 amino acids. With V trimmed by 3 bases and J by 6 bases, 4 bases remained unmatched. The V gene's germline CDR1 is SGHNT and CDR2 YENEEA. CDR3 DNA sequence: TGTGCCAGCAGCTTCGGGACAGGGGGTTGCGAGCAGTACGTC. It yields the protein CASSFGTGGCEQYV.

The chain uses TRBV30 and TRBJ2-7; possible D gene TRBD1, 5 bases. The germline V and J ends were trimmed by 0 bases and 6 bases, with 12 bases remaining between them. The germline gives CDR1 GTSNPN, CDR2 SVGIG (reference sequence). The CDR3 has 13 residues. As DNA, the CDR3 is TGTGCCTGGAGTGTGACAGTACCCGGCGAGCAGTACGTC. Translating gives CAWSVTVPGEQYV.

In this sample, this clone turned up a few times. The chain carries TRBV5-1 and TRBJ2-5, with 13 bases identical to TRBD2. The germline CDR1 and CDR2 sequences are SGHRS and YFSETQ. Trimming took 0 bases from V and 7 from J; bases not matched to a gene: 3. This CDR3 spans 15 amino acids. The CDR3 region is CASSLETSGRRTQYF. The CDR3 nucleotides read TGCGCCAGCAGCTTGGAGACTAGCGGGAGGAGGACCCAGTACTTC.

V gene TRBV2 combines with J gene TRBJ2-2, with a weak D call TRBD2 (5 bases). The CDR3 is 15 amino acids. Trimming shortened V by 4 bases and J by 5 bases, and 14 bases separated the two germline ends. The germline V gene has CDR1 SNHLY and CDR2 FYNNEI. The CDR3 DNA sequence: TGTGCCAGCAGTGGGTATTCCTCGGGAACCGGGGAGCTGTTTTTT. This gives the protein CASSGYSSGTGELFF.

This clone was counted only a few times. The CDR3 reads CATSENSGTGLSTEAFF. The CDR3 DNA follows: TGTGCCACCAGCGAAAACTCCGGGACAGGGTTGAGCACTGAAGCTTTCTTT. V and J are TRBV15 and TRBJ1-1; 9 bases are shared with TRBD1. V was pared by 5 bases and J by 4 bases, with 14 bases of the junction left unmatched. CDR3 length: 17 residues. Germline values: CDR1 LNHNV, CDR2 YYDKDF (reference sequence).

This clone appeared a few times. The chain links TRBV5-4 to TRBJ2-7; 10 nucleotides align to TRBD2. Germline loops: CDR1 SGHNT, CDR2 YYREEE (reference sequence). The CDR3 runs 15 residues. V was pared by 4 bases and J by 2 bases, with 6 bases of the junction left unmatched. The CDR3 nucleotides are TGTGCCAGCAGCGAGGGACTAGCGTTGACCTACGAGCAGTACGTC. Protein sequence: CASSEGLALTYEQYV.

V is TRBV25-1 and J is TRBJ2-2; TRBD2 matches 12 bases. With 5 bases clipped from V and 6 bases from J, the junction kept 10 bases outside the gene matches. CDR3 length: 17 residues. Germline CDR1 MGHDK, CDR2 SYGVNS. CDR3 amino acids: CASSRLAGELSAGELFF. The CDR3 nucleotides are TGTGCCAGCAGTAGACTAGCGGGAGAGCTAAGTGCCGGGGAGCTGTTTTTT.

The rearrangement uses TRBV19 and TRBJ2-7; the match to TRBD2 covers 7 bases. This CDR3 comprises 16 residues. Germline V gene lookup returns CDR1 LNHDA and CDR2 SQIVND (reference sequence). V was clipped by 1 base and J by 0 bases; unmatched bases: 6. CDR3 loop: CASSIGSGTTSYEQYF. The CDR3 DNA follows: TGTGCCAGTAGTATAGGGAGCGGGACCACCTCCTACGAGCAGTACTTC.

This clone was seen more than once but under ten times. The rearrangement uses TRBV29-1 and TRBJ2-5, with 7 bases that match TRBD1. Looked up from germline, CDR1 is SQVTM and CDR2 is ANQGSEA. V shed 7 bases, J shed 3 bases, and the junction held 20 bases outside the gene matches. The length of the CDR3 is 17 residues. The CDR3: CSATPYATGTAKETQYF. CDR3 nucleotides: TGCAGCGCCACGCCTTATGCGACCGGGACAGCCAAAGAGACCCAGTACTTC.

The V gene is TRBV21-1, the J gene TRBJ2-1; TRBD2, as called in the table, went unchecked against the DNA. TRBV21-1 is flagged as a pseudogene. The CDR3 extends over 16 amino acids. Written as DNA, the CDR3 is TGTGCCAGCAGCAAGGGATGGAGGACTAGCGGGATGGAGCAGTTCTTC. The encoded protein is CASSKGWRTSGMEQFF.

This rearrangement joins TRBV18 to TRBJ2-1; 7 bases map to TRBD1. CDR1 and CDR2 from the germline V gene are KGHSH and LQKENI. V lost 6 bases, J lost 7 bases, and 9 bases stayed unmatched. This CDR3 has 14 residues. The CDR3 is CASSDAGGGNEQFF. CDR3 nucleotide sequence: TGTGCCAGCTCGGACGCAGGGGGTGGTAATGAGCAGTTCTTC.

This clone appeared a few times. The sample carries other DNA sequences with the same CDR3. The V gene is TRBV4-3, the J gene TRBJ1-2, with D tentatively TRBD1 (5 bases). Trimming removed 0 bases from V and 2 bases from J, with 7 bases in between. Germline V gene sequence: CDR1 LGHNA, CDR2 YSLEER. The CDR3 has 14 amino acids. The CDR3, as DNA: TGCGCCAGCAGCCAAGACCAGGGAAACTATGGCTACACCTTC. Translating it yields CASSQDQGNYGYTF.

Only a few counts were recorded for this clone. The V and J genes are TRBV23-1 and TRBJ2-5, with TRBD2 as a possible D gene (6 bases). TRBV23-1 is an ORF for which the function is uncertain. The CDR3 contains 16 residues. Trimming stripped 2 bases from V and 2 bases from J, with 15 bases between. CDR3 DNA: TGCGCCAGCAGTCAAGGGTGGACTATTCCACAAGAGACCCAGTACTTC. This gives the protein CASSQGWTIPQETQYF.

This clone was seen a few times. This chain connects TRBV10-3 to TRBJ2-7, with D possibly matching TRBD2 (5 bases). From germline, CDR1 is ENHRY and CDR2 SYGVKD. This CDR3 contains 13 residues. Trimming pared 10 bases from V and 0 bases from J, leaving 13 bases between. In nucleotides, the CDR3 is TGTGCCACCACGCCGGGGTTCTCCTACGAGCAGTACGTC. Protein product: CATTPGFSYEQYV.

This clone occurred a few times. The CDR3 nucleotides read TGCAGCGTTTCGGACAGGGTGACGTACAATGAGCAGTTCTTC. Translation gives CSVSDRVTYNEQFF. The chain carries TRBV29-1 and TRBJ2-1, with 8 bases fitting TRBD1. This CDR3 contains 14 residues. The ends lost 5 bases at V and 4 bases at J; junction bases unmatched: 7. The germline gives CDR1 SQVTM, CDR2 ANQGSEA.

The chain employs TRBV5-6 and TRBJ2-7; weak D call: TRBD1 (6 bases). The CDR3 runs to 16 residues. The germline CDR1 and CDR2 sequences are SGHDT and YYEEEE. Trimming left V 1 base short and J 3 bases short, with 17 bases between. Written as DNA, the CDR3 is TGTGCCAGCAGCTTGACCCCACCACAGGGTATCTACGAGCAGTACTTC. Translation gives CASSLTPPQGIYEQYF.

This clone has a handful of counts. The gene calls are TRBV2 and TRBJ2-7, with D perhaps matching TRBD1 (5 bases). This CDR3 spans 12 amino acids. V lost 8 bases to trimming and J lost 2 bases, with 10 bases between them. Looked up from germline, CDR1 is SNHLY and CDR2 is FYNNEI. As DNA, the CDR3 is TGTGCCAGCTCGGACATACCCTACGAGCAGTACGTC. Translated: CASSDIPYEQYV.

The chain joins TRBV14 to TRBJ2-1; TRBD2 aligns across 12 bases. V lost 4 bases, J lost 3 bases, and 10 bases stayed unmatched. This CDR3 has 18 amino acids. Germline V CDR1 and CDR2: SGHDN, FVKESK. The CDR3 sequence is CASSLLAGGPPLYNEQFF. In DNA, the CDR3 is TGTGCCAGCAGCCTCCTAGCGGGAGGGCCTCCGCTCTACAATGAGCAGTTCTTC.

V and J are TRBV27 and TRBJ2-7; D possibly corresponds to TRBD1 (7 bases). The CDR3 is made up of 14 amino acids. The V end lost 1 base, the J end lost 3 bases, and 10 bases lay between the germline ends. Germline CDR1 reads MNHEY; CDR2 reads SMNVEV (reference sequence). The CDR3 DNA is TGTGCCAGCAGTTTATGGCAGGGGGGCTACGAGCAGTACTTC. This codes for CASSLWQGGYEQYF.

This chain joins TRBV5-6 and TRBJ1-2; 7 bases line up with TRBD1. V gave up 1 base and J gave up 7 bases; unmatched junction bases: 7. CDR1 is SGHDT, CDR2 YYEEEE, per germline. This CDR3 is 14 amino acids long. The CDR3 protein is CASSLMTGRSGYTF. The CDR3, as DNA: TGTGCCAGCAGCTTGATGACAGGGCGGAGTGGCTACACCTTC. The variable domain in full, completed from reference TRBV5-6 and TRBJ1-2, reads DAGVTQSPTHLIKTRGQQVTLRCSPKSGHDTVSWYQQALGQGPQFIFQYYEEEERQRGNFPDRFSGHQFPNYSSELNVNALLLGDSALYLCASSLMTGRSGYTFGSGTRLTVV.

This clone was seen a handful of times. The chain recombines TRBV10-3 with TRBJ2-2; 8 positions agree with TRBD1. With V trimmed by 3 bases and J by 1 base, 1 base remained unmatched. Germline V CDR1 and CDR2: ENHRY, SYGVKD. This CDR3 region has 15 residues. Written as DNA, the CDR3 is TGTGCCATCAGTGAACAGGGGGGGAACACCGGGGAGCTGTTTTTT. Translating gives CAISEQGGNTGELFF.

This clone has only a few counts. This chain connects TRBV7-2 to TRBJ2-1; unclear D gene. V lost 3 bases, J lost 9 bases, and 6 bases lay in between. The V gene's germline CDR1 is SGHTA and CDR2 FQGNSA. The CDR3 extends over 11 amino acids. CDR3 DNA: TGTGCCAGCAGCTTCAACGGTGAGCAGTTCTTC. It translates to CASSFNGEQFF. Looking up the rest from reference TRBV7-2 and TRBJ2-1 gives the full variable domain: GAGVSQSPSNKVTEKGKDVELRCDPISGHTALYWYRQSLGQGLEFLIYFQGNSAPDKSGLPSDRFSAERTGGSVSTLTIQRTQQEDSAVYLCASSFNGEQFFGPGTRLTVL.

This clone was seen more than once but under ten times. This rearrangement joins TRBV25-1 to TRBJ2-1; TRBD1 agrees at 8 bases. This CDR3 is 16 amino acids long. Germline-derived CDR1 and CDR2 are MGHDK and SYGVNS. Trimming removed 3 bases from V and 3 bases from J; junction bases left unmatched: 7. The CDR3 reads CASSDQGARDYNEQFF. CDR3 bases: TGTGCCAGCAGTGATCAGGGGGCGAGGGACTACAATGAGCAGTTCTTC.

V is TRBV5-4 and J is TRBJ2-5; 9 nucleotides align to TRBD1. This CDR3 has 15 amino acids. Per the germline V gene, CDR1 is SGHNT and CDR2 is YYREEE (reference sequence). V gave up 4 bases and J gave up 5 bases; unmatched junction bases: 9. The CDR3, as DNA: TGTGCCAGCAGCAAAGGACAGGGGCGTTGGGAGACCCAGTACTTC. This codes for CASSKGQGRWETQYF.

This clone has more than one count but fewer than ten. The chain joins TRBV6-4 to TRBJ2-1; possible D gene TRBD2, 5 bases. Germline V gene lookup returns CDR1 MRHNA and CDR2 SNTAGT. V lost 6 bases, J lost 10 bases, and 13 bases lay in between. The CDR3 loop spans 12 amino acids. The CDR3 DNA reads as TGTGCCAGCAGCGGACTGGACGGAGAGCAGTTCTTC. Its translation: CASSGLDGEQFF.

Only a few counts were recorded for this clone. This chain uses TRBV5-1 with TRBJ1-2, with D perhaps TRBD1 (5 bases). Germline V gene lookup returns CDR1 SGHRS and CDR2 YFSETQ. CDR3 length: 13 residues. V was pared by 0 bases and J by 3 bases, with 6 bases between. The CDR3 loop is CASSLGRDYGYTF. Written as DNA, the CDR3 is TGCGCCAGCAGCTTGGGCAGGGACTATGGCTACACCTTC. Based on the CDR3 plus reference TRBV5-1 and TRBJ1-2, the full variable domain is KAGVTQTPRYLIKTRGQQVTLSCSPISGHRSVSWYQQTPGQGLQFLFEYFSETQRNKGNFPGRFSGRQFSNSRSEMNVSTLELGDSALYLCASSLGRDYGYTFGSGTRLTVV.

This clone appeared a few times. The CDR3 DNA reads as TGCAGTGCTGACAGCTACGAGCAGTACGTC. Translation gives CSADSYEQYV. The rearrangement links TRBV20-1 to TRBJ2-7, with a tentative D call TRBD1 (5 bases). Germline lookup yields CDR1 DFQATT and CDR2 SNEGSKA (reference sequence). CDR3 length equals 10 residues. Trimming pared 5 bases from V and 3 bases from J, leaving 5 bases between.